This T cell receptor beta chain was identified in a study of T cell responses to AZD1222 COVID-19 vaccine. Method: immunoSEQ multiplex PCR; TCRdb's copy keeps in-frame clones and lacks some. The sample lists 120,000 or so clones; about 90% were seen once. This CDR3 region has 16 residues. V was pared by 3 bases and J by 4 bases, with 9 bases of the junction left unmatched. The germline CDR1 and CDR2 sequences are MNHEY and SMNVEV (reference sequence). Material: peripheral blood, obtained on day 0 of AZD1222 vaccination. The receptor was isolated from an adult in good health. The J gene is TRBJ1-5, the V gene TRBV27; 7 nucleotides agree with TRBD1. DNA for the CDR3: TGTGCCAGCAGTTTTAACAGGGGAAGACGGAATCAGCCCCAGCATTTT. Protein: CASSFNRGRRNQPQHF.